This T cell receptor beta chain came from a study of Tregs in tolerant kidney transplant recipients. Germline V gene data show CDR1 as GTSNPN and CDR2 as SVGIG (reference sequence). The germline V and J ends were trimmed by 0 bases and 7 bases, with 12 bases remaining between them. This CDR3 is built from 13 residues. Mixed chimerism was transient after nonmyeloablative marrow transplants from related graft donors. Repertoires were generated with immunoSEQ multiplex PCR, while TCRdb's copy carries only in-frame clones and drops some. The data show approximately 20,000 clones, over 75% seen once. The source is a human patient who received a combined kidney and bone marrow transplant. Some T cells may be provided by the graft donor. The chain is built from TRBV30 and TRBJ1-1; no definite D call. The sample in question was CD8+ T cells from blood (PBMCs), obtained 6 months after the transplant. CDR3 sequence (DNA): TGTGCCTGGAGTGTGACCGGGGTAAGTGAAGCTTTCTTT. Protein sequence: CAWSVTGVSEAFF.